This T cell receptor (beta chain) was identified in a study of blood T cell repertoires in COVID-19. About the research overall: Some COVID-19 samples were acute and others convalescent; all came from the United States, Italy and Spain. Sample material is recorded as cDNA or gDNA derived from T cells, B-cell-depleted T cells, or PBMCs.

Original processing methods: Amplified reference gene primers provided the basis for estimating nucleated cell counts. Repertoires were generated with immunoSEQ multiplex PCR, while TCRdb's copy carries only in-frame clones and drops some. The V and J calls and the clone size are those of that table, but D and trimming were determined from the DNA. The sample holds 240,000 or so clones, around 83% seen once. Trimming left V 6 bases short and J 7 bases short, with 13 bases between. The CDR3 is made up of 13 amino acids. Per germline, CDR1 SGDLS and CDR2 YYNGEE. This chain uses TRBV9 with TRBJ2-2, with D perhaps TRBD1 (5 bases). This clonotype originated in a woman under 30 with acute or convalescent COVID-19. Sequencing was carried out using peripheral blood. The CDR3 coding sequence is TGTGCCAGCAATCAGGGTTTTGACGGGGAGCTGTTTTTT. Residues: CASNQGFDGELFF. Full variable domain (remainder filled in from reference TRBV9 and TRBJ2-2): DSGVTQTPKHLITATGQRVTLRCSPRSGDLSVYWYQQSLDQGLQFLIQYYNGEERAKGNILERFSAQQFPDLHSELNLSSLELGDSALYFCASNQGFDGELFFGEGSRLTVL.